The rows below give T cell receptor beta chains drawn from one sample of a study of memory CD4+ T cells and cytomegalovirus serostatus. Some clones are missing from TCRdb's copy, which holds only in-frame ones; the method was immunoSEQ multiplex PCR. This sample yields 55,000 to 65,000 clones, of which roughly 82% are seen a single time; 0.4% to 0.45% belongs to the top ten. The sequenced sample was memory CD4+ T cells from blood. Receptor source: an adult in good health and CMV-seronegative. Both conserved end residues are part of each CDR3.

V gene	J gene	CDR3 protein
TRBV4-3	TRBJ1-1	CASSQGRDRNTEAFF
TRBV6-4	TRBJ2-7	CASSDSRGEQYF
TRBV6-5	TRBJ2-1	CASSYGGAYNEQFF
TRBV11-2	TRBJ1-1	CASSLDSQYYEAFF
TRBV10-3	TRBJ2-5	CAISSPSGGQGQETQYF
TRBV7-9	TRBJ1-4	CASSVDRGRITATNEKLFF
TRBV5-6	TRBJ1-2	CASNAGRANYGYTF
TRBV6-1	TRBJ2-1	CASSGSGAYNEQFF
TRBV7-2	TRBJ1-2	CASSSDRGNLYGYTF
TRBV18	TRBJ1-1	CASSPLLNTEAFF
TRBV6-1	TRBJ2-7	CACHKVGAYEQYF
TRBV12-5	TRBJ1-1	CASGQDGYTEAFF
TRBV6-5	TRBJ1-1	CASTRTIGNTEAFF
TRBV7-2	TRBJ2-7	CASRGPSGLGLREQYF
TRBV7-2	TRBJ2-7	CASSVTGGSYEQYF
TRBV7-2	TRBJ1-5	CASSLVGLGARQPQHF
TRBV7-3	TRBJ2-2	CASSRGSGELFF
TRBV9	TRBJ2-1	CASSVGGIHRYNEQFF
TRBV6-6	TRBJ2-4	CASRLNRPKNIQYF
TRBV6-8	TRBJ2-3	CASSYALGPVGTDTQYF